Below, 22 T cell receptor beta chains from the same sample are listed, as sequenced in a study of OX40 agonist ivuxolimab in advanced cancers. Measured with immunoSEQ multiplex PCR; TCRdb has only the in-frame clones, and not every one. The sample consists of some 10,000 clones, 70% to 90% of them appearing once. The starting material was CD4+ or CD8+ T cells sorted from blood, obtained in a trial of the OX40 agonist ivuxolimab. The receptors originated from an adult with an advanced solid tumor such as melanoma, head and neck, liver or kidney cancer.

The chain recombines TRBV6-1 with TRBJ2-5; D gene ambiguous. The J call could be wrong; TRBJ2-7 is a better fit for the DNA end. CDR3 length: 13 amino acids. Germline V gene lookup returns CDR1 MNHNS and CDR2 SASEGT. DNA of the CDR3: TGTGCCAGCAGCGACGCTCCCTCCTACGAGCAGTACTTC. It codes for CASSDAPSYEQYF.

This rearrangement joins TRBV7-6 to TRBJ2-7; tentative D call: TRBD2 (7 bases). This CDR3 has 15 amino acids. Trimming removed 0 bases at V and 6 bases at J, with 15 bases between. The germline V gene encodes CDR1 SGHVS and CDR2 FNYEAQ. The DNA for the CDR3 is TGTGCCAGCAGCTTAGCGAGGGGGGGTAGGGGCGAGCAGTACTTC. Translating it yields CASSLARGGRGEQYF.

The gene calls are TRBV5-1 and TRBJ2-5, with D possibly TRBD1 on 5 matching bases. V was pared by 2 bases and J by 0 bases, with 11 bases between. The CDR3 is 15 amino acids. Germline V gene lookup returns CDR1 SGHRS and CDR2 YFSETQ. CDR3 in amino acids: CASSLRGLDQETQYF. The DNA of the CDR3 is TGCGCCAGCAGCTTAAGGGGTCTGGACCAAGAGACCCAGTACTTC.

CDR3 sequence: CAISEWSYTEAFF. CDR3 nucleotide sequence: TGTGCCATCAGTGAGTGGTCGTACACTGAAGCTTTCTTT. The genes are TRBV10-3 and TRBJ1-1; no clear D. The CDR3 is 13 residues long. CDR1 is ENHRY, CDR2 SYGVKD, per germline. The germline V and J ends were trimmed by 1 base and 3 bases, with 6 bases remaining between them.

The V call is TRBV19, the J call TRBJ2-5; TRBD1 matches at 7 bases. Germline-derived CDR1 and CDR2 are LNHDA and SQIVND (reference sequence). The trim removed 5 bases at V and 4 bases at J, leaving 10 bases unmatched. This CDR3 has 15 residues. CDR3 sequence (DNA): TGTGCCAGTAGTGTCACAGGGGCTTTGGCAGAGACCCAGTACTTC. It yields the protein CASSVTGALAETQYF.

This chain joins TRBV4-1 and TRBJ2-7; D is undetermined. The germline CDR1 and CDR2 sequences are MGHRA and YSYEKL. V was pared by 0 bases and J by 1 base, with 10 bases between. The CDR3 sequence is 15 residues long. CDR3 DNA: TGCGCCAGCAGCCAAGAACCCCTGGATTCCTACGAGCAGTACTTC. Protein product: CASSQEPLDSYEQYF.

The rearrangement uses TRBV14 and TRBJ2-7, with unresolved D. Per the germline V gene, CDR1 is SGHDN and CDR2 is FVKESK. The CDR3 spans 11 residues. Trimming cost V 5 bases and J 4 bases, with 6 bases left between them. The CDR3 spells CASSDSYEQYF. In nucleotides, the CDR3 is TGTGCCAGCAGCGACTCTTACGAGCAGTACTTC.

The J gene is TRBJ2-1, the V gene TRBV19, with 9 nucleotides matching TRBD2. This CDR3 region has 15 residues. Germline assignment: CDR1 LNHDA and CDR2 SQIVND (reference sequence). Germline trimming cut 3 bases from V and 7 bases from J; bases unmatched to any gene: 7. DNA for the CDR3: TGTGCCAGTAGTATCGAGCGGGGGGCGAGAAATGAGCAGTTCTTC. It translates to CASSIERGARNEQFF.

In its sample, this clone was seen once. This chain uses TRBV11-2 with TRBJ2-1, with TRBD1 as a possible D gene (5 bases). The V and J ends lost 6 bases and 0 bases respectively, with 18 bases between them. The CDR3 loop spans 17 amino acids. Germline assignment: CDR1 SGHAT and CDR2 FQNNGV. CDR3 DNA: TGTGCCAGCAGTCCCTTTGGGGCTTCCGGCTCCTACAATGAGCAGTTCTTC. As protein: CASSPFGASGSYNEQFF.

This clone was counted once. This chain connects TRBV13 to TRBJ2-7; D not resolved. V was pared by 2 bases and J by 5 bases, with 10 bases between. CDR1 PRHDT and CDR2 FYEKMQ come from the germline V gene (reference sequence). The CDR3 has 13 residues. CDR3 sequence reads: CASSLLDGNEQYF. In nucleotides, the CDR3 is TGTGCCAGCAGCTTATTGGACGGAAACGAGCAGTACTTC.

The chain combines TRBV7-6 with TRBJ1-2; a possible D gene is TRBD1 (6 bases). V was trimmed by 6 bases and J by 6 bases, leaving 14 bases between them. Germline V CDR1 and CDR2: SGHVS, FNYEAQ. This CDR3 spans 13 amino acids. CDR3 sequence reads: CASSPGAGNGYTF. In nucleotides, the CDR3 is TGTGCCAGCAGTCCAGGGGCAGGGAATGGCTACACCTTC.

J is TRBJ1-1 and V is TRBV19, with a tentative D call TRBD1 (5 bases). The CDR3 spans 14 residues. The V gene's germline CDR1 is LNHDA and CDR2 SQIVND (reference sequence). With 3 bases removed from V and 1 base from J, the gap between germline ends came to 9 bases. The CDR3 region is CASSIGQGNTEAFF. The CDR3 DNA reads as TGTGCCAGTAGTATCGGGCAGGGGAACACTGAAGCTTTCTTT.

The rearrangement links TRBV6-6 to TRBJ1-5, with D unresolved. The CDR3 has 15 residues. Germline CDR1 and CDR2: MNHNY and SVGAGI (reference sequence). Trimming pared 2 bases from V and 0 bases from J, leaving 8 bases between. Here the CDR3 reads CASSYMENSNQPQHF. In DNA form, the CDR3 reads TGTGCCAGCAGTTACATGGAGAATAGCAATCAGCCCCAGCATTTT.

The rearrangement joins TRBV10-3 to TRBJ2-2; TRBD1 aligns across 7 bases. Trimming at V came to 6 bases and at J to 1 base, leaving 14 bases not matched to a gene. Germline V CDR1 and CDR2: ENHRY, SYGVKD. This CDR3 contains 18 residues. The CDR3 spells CAISPSGYGQVNTGELFF. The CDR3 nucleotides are TGTGCCATCAGCCCCTCCGGCTACGGACAGGTGAACACCGGGGAGCTGTTTTTT.

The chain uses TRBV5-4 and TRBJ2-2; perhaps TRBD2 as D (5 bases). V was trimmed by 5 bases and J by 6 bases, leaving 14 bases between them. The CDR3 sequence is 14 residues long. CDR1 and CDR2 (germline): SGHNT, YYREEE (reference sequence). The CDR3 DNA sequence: TGTGCCAGCAGGGCCGGGAATGAGGCCGGGGAGCTGTTTTTT. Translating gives CASRAGNEAGELFF.

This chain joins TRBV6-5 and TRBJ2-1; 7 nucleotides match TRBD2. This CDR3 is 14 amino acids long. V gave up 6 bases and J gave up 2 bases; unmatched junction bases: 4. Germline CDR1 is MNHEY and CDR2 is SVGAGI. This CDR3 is CASSRREAYNEQFF. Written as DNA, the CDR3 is TGTGCCAGCAGCCGCCGGGAGGCCTACAATGAGCAGTTCTTC.

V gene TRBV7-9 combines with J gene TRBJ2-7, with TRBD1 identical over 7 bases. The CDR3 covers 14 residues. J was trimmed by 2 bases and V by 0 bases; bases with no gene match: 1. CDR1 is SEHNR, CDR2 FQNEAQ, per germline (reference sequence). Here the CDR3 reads CASSLAGQPYEQYF. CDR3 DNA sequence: TGTGCCAGCAGCTTAGCGGGACAGCCCTACGAGCAGTACTTC.

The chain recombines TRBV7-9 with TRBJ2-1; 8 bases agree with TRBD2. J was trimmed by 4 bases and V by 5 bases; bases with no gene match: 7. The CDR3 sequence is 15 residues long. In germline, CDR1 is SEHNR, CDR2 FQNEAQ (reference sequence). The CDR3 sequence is CASSPGLGAYNEQFF. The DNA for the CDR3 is TGTGCCAGCAGCCCGGGACTAGGGGCTTACAATGAGCAGTTCTTC.

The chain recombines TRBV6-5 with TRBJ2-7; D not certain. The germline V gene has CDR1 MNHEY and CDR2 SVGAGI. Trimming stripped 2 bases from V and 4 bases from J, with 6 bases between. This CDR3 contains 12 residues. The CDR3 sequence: CASSYNRYEQYF. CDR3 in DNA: TGTGCCAGCAGTTACAATAGGTACGAGCAGTACTTC.

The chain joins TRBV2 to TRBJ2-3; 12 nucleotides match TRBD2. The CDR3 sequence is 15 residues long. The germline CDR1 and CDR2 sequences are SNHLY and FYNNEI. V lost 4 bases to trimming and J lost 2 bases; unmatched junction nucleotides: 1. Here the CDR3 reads CASSASGGATDTQYF. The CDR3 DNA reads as TGTGCCAGCAGTGCTAGCGGGGGGGCCACAGATACGCAGTATTTT.

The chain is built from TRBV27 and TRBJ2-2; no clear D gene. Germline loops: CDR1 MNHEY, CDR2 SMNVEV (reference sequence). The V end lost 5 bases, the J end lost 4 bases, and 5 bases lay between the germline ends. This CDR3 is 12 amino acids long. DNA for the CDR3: TGTGCCAGCAGTCACTTCACCGGGGAGCTGTTTTTT. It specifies CASSHFTGELFF.

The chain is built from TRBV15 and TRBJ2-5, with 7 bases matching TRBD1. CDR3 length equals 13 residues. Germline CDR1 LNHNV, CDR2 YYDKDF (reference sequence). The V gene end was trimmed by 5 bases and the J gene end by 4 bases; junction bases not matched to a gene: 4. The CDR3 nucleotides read TGTGCCACCAGCCTGACAGGGCTAGAGACCCAGTACTTC. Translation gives CATSLTGLETQYF.